These T cell receptor beta chains were read from a single sample in a study of identical twins. One entry per CDR3 protein, called by TCRdb with MiXCR from the 5' RACE reads. In the table there are around 1.7 million distinct CDR3 sequences, roughly a third of which are singletons. The sequenced material came from cord blood. These receptors were collected from a newborn girl in good health. CDR3s include the opening cysteine and the closing phenylalanine or tryptophan. D genes are given only for firm matches. Clone size, where shown, is once, few, many, or a class for clones that have expanded.

d_call	v_call	clone_size	j_call	cdr3_aa	cdr3_nt
TRBD1	TRBV7-9	.	TRBJ1-6	CASSSTGAPSSYNSPLHF	TGTGCCAGCAGCTCCACAGGGGCCCCGAGCTCCTATAATTCACCCCTCCACTTT
.	TRBV29-1	many	TRBJ1-4	CSAQGNEKLFF	TGCAGCGCACAGGGTAACGAAAAACTGTTTTTT
.	TRBV20-1	.	TRBJ2-3	CSASIPVPDTQYF	TGCAGTGCTAGTATTCCGGTCCCAGATACGCAGTATTTT
TRBD2	TRBV20-1	few	TRBJ2-1	CSARDPERAGAAYNEQFF	TGCAGTGCTAGAGACCCTGAAAGAGCGGGAGCGGCCTACAATGAGCAGTTCTTC
.	TRBV7-9	few	TRBJ1-1	CASRSSRGEAFF	TGTGCCAGCAGGTCAAGCCGGGGCGAAGCTTTCTTT
TRBD1	TRBV10-3	few	TRBJ1-2	CAITGGGGHYGYTF	TGTGCCATCACCGGGGGAGGGGGCCACTATGGCTACACCTTC
.	TRBV10-3	.	TRBJ2-7	CAIRADYEQYF	TGTGCCATCAGGGCGGACTACGAGCAGTACTTC
.	TRBV9	few	TRBJ1-1	CASSVMGGNTEAFF	TGTGCCAGCAGCGTAATGGGGGGGAACACTGAAGCTTTCTTT
.	TRBV7-2	many	TRBJ2-3	CASSPSYSTDTQYF	TGTGCCAGCAGCCCATCGTACAGCACAGATACGCAGTATTTT
TRBD2	TRBV29-1	many	TRBJ2-7	CSVDFRRESSYEQYF	TGCAGCGTTGATTTTAGGCGGGAGAGCTCCTACGAGCAGTACTTC
.	TRBV20-1	.	TRBJ2-5	CTVKGGTETQYF	TGCACTGTCAAGGGCGGGACGGAGACCCAGTACTTC
TRBD2	TRBV20-1	.	TRBJ2-7	CSAQTSGVTYEQYF	TGCAGTGCCCAGACTAGCGGGGTTACCTACGAGCAGTACTTC
.	TRBV10-3	.	TRBJ1-3	CAIGQGYAGNTIYF	TGTGCCATCGGGCAGGGGTACGCTGGAAACACCATATATTTT
TRBD1	TRBV24-1	few	TRBJ1-2	CATSDSKKRQGQGYTF	TGTGCCACCAGTGATTCAAAAAAGAGACAGGGGCAAGGCTACACCTTC
.	TRBV5-1	.	TRBJ2-3	CAGSSNRETQYF	TGCGCCGGCAGCTCTAACAGGGAAACGCAGTATTTT
.	TRBV4-1	.	TRBJ2-7	CASSQVWASEGSEQYF	TGCGCCAGCAGCCAAGTTTGGGCTAGCGAGGGATCCGAGCAGTACTTC
TRBD1	TRBV7-9	.	TRBJ1-1	CASRDRTNTEAFF	TGTGCCAGCCGGGACAGGACGAACACTGAAGCTTTCTTT
TRBD2	TRBV29-1	few	TRBJ2-7	CSVEGTSEYEQYF	TGCAGCGTTGAGGGGACTAGCGAGTACGAGCAGTACTTC
.	TRBV20-1	.	TRBJ2-1	CSAGALNLNSSYNEQFF	TGCAGTGCTGGGGCCCTCAACTTGAACAGCTCCTACAATGAGCAGTTCTTC
TRBD1	TRBV19	.	TRBJ1-5	CASSMRQGLGQPQHF	TGTGCCAGTAGTATGCGACAGGGACTAGGACAGCCCCAGCATTTT
TRBD1	TRBV12-3/TRBV12-4	many	TRBJ1-5	CASSSHRGSNQPQHF	TGTGCCAGCAGTTCCCACAGGGGGAGCAATCAGCCCCAGCATTTT
.	TRBV28	.	TRBJ1-1	CASSLAGGASSNTEAFF	TGTGCCAGCAGTTTGGCGGGGGGCGCGTCCTCGAACACTGAAGCTTTCTTT